This T cell receptor (beta chain) was sequenced for a study of T cell responses to AZD1222 COVID-19 vaccine. Details on this clone: Its matching antigen is unknown.

CDR1 and CDR2 from the germline V gene are MDHEN and SYDVKM. The CDR3 totals 15 residues. V dropped 11 bases and J dropped 2; count of bases not matched to a gene: 13. The method was immunoSEQ multiplex PCR; TCRdb's version includes in-frame clones alone and lacks a portion of them. The sample includes roughly 120,000 clones, 88% of them seen just once. Points from the study as a whole: Unmutated variant regions reportedly attract nearly half of all spike-specific TCRs.

This specimen was peripheral blood, taken on day 0 of AZD1222 vaccination. The TCR comes from an adult in good health. The chain recombines TRBV28 with TRBJ1-2, with 8 bases lining up with TRBD1. The CDR3 is CAHGAGGAGNYGYTF. CDR3 nucleotides: TGTGCCCACGGGGCAGGGGGCGCAGGGAACTATGGCTACACCTTC.